This TCR beta chain was documented in a study of T cell repertoires in cytomegalovirus infection. As for the study in general: CMV infection and matching HLA type were both indicated by public TCR beta signatures. Overall study results and limits: Pooled public TCR beta family frequency picked out CMV carriers with the relevant HLA. CMV-specific TCR beta clonotypes restricted by HLA-C dominated the ex vivo response.

From the reads, TCRdb called clonotypes with MiXCR, one entry per CDR3 protein. The sample contains 300,000 or so distinct CDR3 sequences, 8% to 10% of which appear only once. The CDR3 is 13 residues long. Germline assignment: CDR1 DFQATT and CDR2 SNEGSKA (reference sequence). V shed 6 bases, J shed 7 bases, and the junction held 5 bases outside the gene matches. This clonotype was seen repeatedly, ten times or more. No antigen is known for it. This TCR was recovered from a human donor in good health (CMV status not recorded). Some clones in this sample may be carry-over from other donors' samples. The V call is TRBV20-1, the J call TRBJ1-6; 8 bases map to TRBD1. The sequencing sample was made of PBMCs. The CDR3 here is CSAPTGDNSPLHF. As DNA, the CDR3 is TGCAGTGCGCCGACAGGGGACAATTCACCCCTCCACTTT.